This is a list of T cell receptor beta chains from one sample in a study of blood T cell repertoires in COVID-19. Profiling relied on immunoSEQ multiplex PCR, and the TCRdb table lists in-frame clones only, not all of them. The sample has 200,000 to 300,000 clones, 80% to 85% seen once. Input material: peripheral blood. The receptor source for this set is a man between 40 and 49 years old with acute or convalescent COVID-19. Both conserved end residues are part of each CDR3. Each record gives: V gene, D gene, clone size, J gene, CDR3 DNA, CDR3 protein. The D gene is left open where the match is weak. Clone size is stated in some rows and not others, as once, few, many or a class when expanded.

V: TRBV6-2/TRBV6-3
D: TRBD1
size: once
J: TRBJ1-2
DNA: TGTGCCAGCAGCCTATGGACAGGCAGCGGCTACACCTTC
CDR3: CASSLWTGSGYTF

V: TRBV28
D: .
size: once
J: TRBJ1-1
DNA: TGTGCCAGCCCCGGACTAAATTCGGCTTTCTTT
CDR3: CASPGLNSAFF

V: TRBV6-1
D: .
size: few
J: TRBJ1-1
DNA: TGTGCCAGCAGTGAAGCGGGCCTCGGTATTACTGAAGCTTTCTTT
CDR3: CASSEAGLGITEAFF

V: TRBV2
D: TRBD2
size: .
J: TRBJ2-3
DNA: TGTGCCAGCAAGGAGACTAGCGCGTCTAGGACAGATACGCAGTATTTT
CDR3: CASKETSASRTDTQYF

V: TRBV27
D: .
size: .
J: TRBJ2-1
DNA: TGTGCCAGCAGTTTATGGAGTGGGAGCTCCTACAATGAGCAGTTCTTC
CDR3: CASSLWSGSSYNEQFF

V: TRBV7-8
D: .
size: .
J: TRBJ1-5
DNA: TGTGCCAGCAGCCCACTAGGGGGTTTCAGCAATCAGCCCCAGCATTTT
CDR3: CASSPLGGFSNQPQHF

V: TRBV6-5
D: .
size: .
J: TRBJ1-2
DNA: TGTGCCAGCACCCAGGACCGGGACAACTACTATGGCTACACCTTC
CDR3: CASTQDRDNYYGYTF

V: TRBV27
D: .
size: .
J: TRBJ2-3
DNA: TGTGCCAGCAGTTTATCCTTAAATACGCAGTATTTT
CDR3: CASSLSLNTQYF

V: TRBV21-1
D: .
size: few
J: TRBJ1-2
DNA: TGTGCCAGCAGCGGACCAGGGGGCTCGAGTAATGGCTACACCTTC
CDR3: CASSGPGGSSNGYTF

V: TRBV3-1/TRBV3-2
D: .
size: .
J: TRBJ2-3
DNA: TGTGCCAGCAGCCAAGAAGGTCGGGAGCCTTACACAGATACGCAGTATTTT
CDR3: CASSQEGREPYTDTQYF

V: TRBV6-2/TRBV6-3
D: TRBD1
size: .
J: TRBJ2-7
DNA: TGTGCCAGCAGTTACAGGACAGGGAACGAGCAGTACTTC
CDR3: CASSYRTGNEQYF

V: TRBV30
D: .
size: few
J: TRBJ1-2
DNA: TGTGCCTGGAGTGGCGGACTTCTTCTCTATGGCTACACCTTC
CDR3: CAWSGGLLLYGYTF

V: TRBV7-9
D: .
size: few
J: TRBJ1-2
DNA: TGTGCCAGCAGCGCATTAGACAGTCCTTATGGCTACACCTTC
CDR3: CASSALDSPYGYTF

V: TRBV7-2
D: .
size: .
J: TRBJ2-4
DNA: TGTGCCAGCAGCTTAGGGTCCCAGGGGTCGGGATACTTC
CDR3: CASSLGSQGSGYF

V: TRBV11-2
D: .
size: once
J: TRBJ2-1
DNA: TGTGCCAGCAGCCTTAGCGGAGCTTACAATGAGCAGTTCTTC
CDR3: CASSLSGAYNEQFF

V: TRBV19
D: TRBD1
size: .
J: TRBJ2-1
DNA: TGTGCCAGTAGTATCCCCGAGCGCCCCACAGGGGGCTCGCGAAATGAGCAGTTCTTC
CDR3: CASSIPERPTGGSRNEQFF

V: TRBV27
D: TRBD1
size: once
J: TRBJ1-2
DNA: TGTGCCAGCAGATTCCTGGGACAGGGGGCCAGCGGCTACACCTTC
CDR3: CASRFLGQGASGYTF

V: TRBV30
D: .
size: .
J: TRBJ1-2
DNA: TGTGCCTGGATTGGGACACAGTATGGCTACACCTTC
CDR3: CAWIGTQYGYTF

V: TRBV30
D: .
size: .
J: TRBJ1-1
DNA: TGTGCCTGGACCAGCGGGGGGCGAGGAAGGACTGAAGCTTTCTTT
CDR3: CAWTSGGRGRTEAFF

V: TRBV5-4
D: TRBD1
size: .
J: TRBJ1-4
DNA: TGTGCCAGCAGCGCTCGACAGGGGGGTTTTGAAAAACTGTTTTTT
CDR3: CASSARQGGFEKLFF

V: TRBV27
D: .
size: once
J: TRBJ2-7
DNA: TGTGCCAGCAGTTTTACTACAGGGTGGGCATACGAGCAGTACTTC
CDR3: CASSFTTGWAYEQYF

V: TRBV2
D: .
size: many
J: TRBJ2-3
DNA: TGTGCCAGCAGTAATGAGTACGGTACGCAGTATTTT
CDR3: CASSNEYGTQYF

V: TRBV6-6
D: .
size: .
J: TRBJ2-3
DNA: TGTGCCAGCAGTTACTTTCGTGGAGCTAGCACAGATACGCAGTATTTT
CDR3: CASSYFRGASTDTQYF

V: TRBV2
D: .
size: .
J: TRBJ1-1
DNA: TGTGCCGGATCGACCGGGATCAACACTGAAGCTTTCTTT
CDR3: CAGSTGINTEAFF

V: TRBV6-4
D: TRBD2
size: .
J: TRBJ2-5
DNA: TGTGCCAGCAGCGAGACTAGCGGCGGGCGAGAGACCCAGTACTTC
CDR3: CASSETSGGRETQYF

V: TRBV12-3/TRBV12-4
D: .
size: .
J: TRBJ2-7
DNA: TGTGCCAGCAGTTTTTCCCAGGACTCCGAGCAGTACTTC
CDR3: CASSFSQDSEQYF

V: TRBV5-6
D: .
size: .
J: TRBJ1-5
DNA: TGTGCCAGCAGCTTGGGACACCCTAGCAATCAGCCCCAGCATTTT
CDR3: CASSLGHPSNQPQHF

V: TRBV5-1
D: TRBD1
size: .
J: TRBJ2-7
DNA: TGCGCCAGCAGTTTGGGGACAGCTGGTAGGGAGCAGTACTTC
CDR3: CASSLGTAGREQYF

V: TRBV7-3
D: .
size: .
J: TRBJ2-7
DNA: TGTGCCAGCAGCTTAGGAGGCAGGGGATACGAGCAGTACTTC
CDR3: CASSLGGRGYEQYF

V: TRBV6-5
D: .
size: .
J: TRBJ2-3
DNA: TGTGCCAGCATCGTGGCCCCTAGCACAGATACGCAGTATTTT
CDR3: CASIVAPSTDTQYF

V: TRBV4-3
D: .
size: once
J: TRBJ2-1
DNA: TGCGCCAGCAGCCAAGGTACGGTCGATCCGAGCTCCTACAATGAGCAGTTCTTC
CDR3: CASSQGTVDPSSYNEQFF

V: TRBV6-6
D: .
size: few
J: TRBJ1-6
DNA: TGTGCCAGCAGTTCTAACAGGGATAATTCACCCCTCCACTTT
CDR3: CASSSNRDNSPLHF